The 6 T cell receptor beta chains reported below all come from one sample, sequenced in a study of T-cell memory formation after mild COVID-19. TCRdb recomputed calls from the 5' RACE reads with MiXCR, one row per CDR3 protein. Found here are 350,000 to 400,000 distinct CDR3 sequences, 20% to 25% of them singletons; the top ten hold around 13%. Sequencing was done on a sample of PBMCs or a T cell subset sorted from them (not recorded which). The source is an adult woman who had mild COVID-19 (a few samples of this study predate the infection). Cell type and time point are not known.

The V gene is TRBV7-6, the J gene TRBJ2-1; TRBD2 agrees at 11 bases. CDR1 is SGHVS and CDR2 is FNYEAQ in the germline V gene. There are 15 residues in the CDR3. The trim removed 5 bases at V and 8 bases at J, leaving 8 bases unmatched. The DNA of the CDR3 is TGTGCCAGCAGCCAAGTTAGCGGGAGGGCCCATGAGCAGTTCTTC. It encodes CASSQVSGRAHEQFF.

The chain joins TRBV24-1 to TRBJ2-1; TRBD1 matches 11 bases. V trimming: 6 bases; J trimming: 9 bases; junction bases outside the gene matches: 12. Germline V CDR1 and CDR2: KGHDR, SFDVKD. This CDR3 has 16 amino acids. The CDR3 is CATSLPGTGGKGEQFF. The CDR3 nucleotides are TGTGCCACCAGTCTCCCCGGGACAGGGGGGAAGGGTGAGCAGTTCTTC.

The genes are TRBV24-1 and TRBJ2-5; the D gene is possibly TRBD1 (6 bases). The ends were cut back, 7 bases at V and 0 bases at J, with 8 bases in the middle. Germline CDR1 KGHDR, CDR2 SFDVKD. The CDR3 length is 13 residues. The CDR3 DNA reads as TGTGCCACCAGCGACAGGTACCAAGAGACCCAGTACTTC. Translated: CATSDRYQETQYF.

This chain connects TRBV12-3 or TRBV12-4 to TRBJ1-1; D uncertain. V lost 4 bases, J lost 0 bases, and 18 bases lay in between. The length of the CDR3 is 17 residues. The CDR3 loop reads CASSSGLVVGMNTEAFF. The DNA of the CDR3 is TGTGCCAGCAGTTCCGGCCTGGTGGTGGGCATGAACACTGAAGCTTTCTTT.

This clonotype was observed a few times. The chain uses TRBV12-3 or TRBV12-4 and TRBJ2-3, with TRBD2 identical over 11 bases. The junction had 5 bases not matched to a gene; V was cut back by 6 bases and J by 3 bases. This CDR3 comprises 15 residues. The CDR3 protein is CASRLGTSGTDTQYF. The CDR3 DNA is TGTGCCAGCAGACTCGGGACTAGCGGTACAGATACGCAGTATTTT.

The chain carries TRBV27 and TRBJ2-7; D might be TRBD2 (6 bases). The germline V and J ends were trimmed by 4 bases and 5 bases, with 12 bases remaining between them. The length of the CDR3 is 13 residues. Germline assignment: CDR1 MNHEY and CDR2 SMNVEV (reference sequence). CDR3 bases: TGTGCCAGCAGTTCCCCAGGGAGGAACGAGCAGTACTTC. This codes for CASSSPGRNEQYF.